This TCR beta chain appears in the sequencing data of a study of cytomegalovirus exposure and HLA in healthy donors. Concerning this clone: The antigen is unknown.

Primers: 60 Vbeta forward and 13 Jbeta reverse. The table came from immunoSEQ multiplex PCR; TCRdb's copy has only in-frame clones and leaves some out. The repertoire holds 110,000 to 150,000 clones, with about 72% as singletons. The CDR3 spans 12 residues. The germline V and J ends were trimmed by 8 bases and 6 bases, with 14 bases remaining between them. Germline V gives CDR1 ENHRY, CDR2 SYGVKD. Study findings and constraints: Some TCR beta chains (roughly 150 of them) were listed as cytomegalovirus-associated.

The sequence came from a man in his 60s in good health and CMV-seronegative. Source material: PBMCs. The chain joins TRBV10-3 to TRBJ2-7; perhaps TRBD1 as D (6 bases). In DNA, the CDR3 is TGTGCCATCGGCCCAGGGGTATCCGAGCAGTACTTC. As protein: CAIGPGVSEQYF.